These 17 T cell receptor beta chains share one sample of origin, sequenced in a study of CD8 T cells in ankylosing spondylitis. One entry per CDR3 protein results from TCRdb running MiXCR on the 5' RACE reads. The top ten hold 4.5% to 6% of the sample, which has about 150,000 distinct CDR3 sequences, 25% to 35% seen once. What was sequenced was synovial fluid, either unsorted or a sorted T cell fraction (not recorded which). The receptor source for this set is a male donor with ankylosing spondylitis.

This clonotype occurred a few times. The V and J genes are TRBV5-1 and TRBJ2-5, with 13 bases matching TRBD2. After removal of 3 bases from V and 5 bases from J, the junction contained 10 bases not matched to a gene. Germline V CDR1 and CDR2: SGHRS, YFSETQ. CDR3 length equals 17 residues. The CDR3 nucleotides read TGCGCCAGCAGCTGGCGTACTAGCGGGGGGGCAGGTGAGACCCAGTACTTC. It codes for CASSWRTSGGAGETQYF.

This chain uses TRBV18 with TRBJ2-7; 14 nucleotides match TRBD2. The CDR3 is 16 residues long. CDR1 is KGHSH and CDR2 is LQKENI in the germline V gene. V gave up 1 base and J gave up 7 bases; unmatched junction bases: 6. Here the CDR3 DNA reads TGTGCCAGCTCACCACGGGGACTAGCGGGAGTACAAGAGCAGTACTTC. This gives the protein CASSPRGLAGVQEQYF. Drawing the rest from reference TRBV18 and TRBJ2-7, the complete variable domain is NAGVMQNPRHLVRRRGQEARLRCSPMKGHSHVYWYRQLPEEGLKFMVYLQKENIIDESGMPKERFSAEFPKEGPSILRIQQVVRGDSAAYFCASSPRGLAGVQEQYFGPGTRLTVT.

This clonotype is labeled medium-sized. This chain connects TRBV27 to TRBJ2-2; 9 bases agree with TRBD2. CDR1 MNHEY and CDR2 SMNVEV come from the germline V gene (reference sequence). V lost 3 bases and J lost 7; bases outside the gene matches: 6. The CDR3 length is 15 residues. The CDR3 coding sequence is TGTGCCAGCAGTTTTTCGAGCGGGGGGATCGGGGAGCTGTTTTTT. It yields the protein CASSFSSGGIGELFF.

The rearrangement uses TRBV5-6 and TRBJ2-1; 14 nucleotides match TRBD2. The CDR3 length is 17 residues. The V gene's germline CDR1 is SGHDT and CDR2 YYEEEE. Germline trimming cut 4 bases from V and 7 bases from J; bases unmatched to any gene: 10. The CDR3 region has the DNA TGTGCCAGCAGCAGGACTAGCGGGGGGACTTATTTAAATGAGCAGTTCTTC. Encoded protein: CASSRTSGGTYLNEQFF.

The chain links TRBV2 to TRBJ1-1; no firm D call. Per germline, CDR1 SNHLY and CDR2 FYNNEI. The germline V and J ends were trimmed by 4 bases and 6 bases, with 9 bases remaining between them. The CDR3 runs to 12 residues. The CDR3 sequence: CASSAGMPEAFF. The CDR3, as DNA: TGTGCCAGCAGTGCCGGGATGCCTGAAGCTTTCTTT.

The chain links TRBV19 to TRBJ2-3; 8 nucleotides agree with TRBD1. CDR1 is LNHDA and CDR2 is SQIVND in the germline V gene (reference sequence). There are 15 residues in the CDR3. The V segment lost 6 bases and the J segment 1 base; nucleotides outside the gene matches: 6. The chain's CDR3 is CASSPDRAGTDTQYF. CDR3 DNA sequence: TGTGCCAGTAGCCCGGACAGGGCTGGCACAGATACGCAGTATTTT.

This rearrangement joins TRBV20-1 to TRBJ2-6; possibly TRBD1 for D (6 bases). In germline, CDR1 is DFQATT, CDR2 SNEGSKA (reference sequence). The CDR3 sequence is 17 residues long. V was trimmed by 5 bases and J by 2 bases, leaving 19 bases between them. In DNA form, the CDR3 reads TGCAGTGCTCCCATATCCAGAGGGGGAACTGGGGCCAACGTCCTGACTTTC. Its protein is CSAPISRGGTGANVLTF.

The V and J genes are TRBV7-9 and TRBJ1-4; D may be TRBD1 (5 bases). Trimming pared 1 base from V and 5 bases from J, leaving 11 bases between. The CDR3 spans 15 residues. CDR1 is SEHNR, CDR2 FQNEAQ, per germline (reference sequence). The CDR3, as DNA: TGTGCCAGCAGCTTAGATGGGACCGGGAATGAAAAACTGTTTTTT. It yields the protein CASSLDGTGNEKLFF.

The rearrangement joins TRBV5-1 to TRBJ2-1, with no clear D. The CDR3 has 11 amino acids. Germline values: CDR1 SGHRS, CDR2 YFSETQ. V lost 4 bases and J lost 9, with 8 bases in between. CDR3: CASSGRFEQFF. In DNA, the CDR3 is TGCGCCAGCAGCGGTAGGTTTGAGCAGTTCTTC.

This chain joins TRBV11-3 and TRBJ2-7; D is undetermined. The V gene lost 5 bases and the J gene lost 2 bases, with 10 bases spanning the gap. The CDR3 runs to 13 residues. CDR1 and CDR2 (germline): SGHNT, YENEEA. The CDR3 spells CASSIGRAYEQYF. CDR3 in DNA: TGTGCCAGCAGCATAGGACGGGCCTACGAGCAGTACTTC.

This chain uses TRBV30 with TRBJ1-4, with D tentatively TRBD1 (5 bases). The V and J ends lost 4 bases and 4 bases respectively, with 16 bases between them. Germline V gene data show CDR1 as GTSNPN and CDR2 as SVGIG (reference sequence). CDR3 size: 15 residues. The CDR3 DNA sequence: TGTGCCTGGAAGAAGGGGAGCTTATTTAATGAAAAACTGTTTTTT. It translates to CAWKKGSLFNEKLFF. The entire variable domain, with the rest obtained from reference TRBV30 and TRBJ1-4, is as follows: SQTIHQWPATLVQPVGSPLSLECTVEGTSNPNLYWYRQAAGRGLQLLFYSVGIGQISSEVPQNLSASRPQDRQFILSSKKLLLSDSGFYLCAWKKGSLFNEKLFFGSGTQLSVL.

This clonotype was detected a few times. The genes are TRBV28 and TRBJ2-7; 8 bases line up with TRBD1. Germline CDR1 and CDR2: MDHEN and SYDVKM. This CDR3 spans 14 amino acids. The ends lost 2 bases at V and 9 bases at J; junction bases unmatched: 9. CDR3 coding DNA: TGTGCCAGCAGTTTAGCCGGGACAGGCCGAGCGCAGTACTTC. Translation: CASSLAGTGRAQYF.

This clonotype has just a few counts. This chain links TRBV20-1 with TRBJ2-7; TRBD2 aligns across 11 bases. CDR3 size: 15 residues. Germline CDR1 reads DFQATT; CDR2 reads SNEGSKA (reference sequence). V lost 0 bases to trimming and J lost 5 bases; unmatched junction nucleotides: 6. The CDR3 here is CSARDWLAGGDEQYF. For the CDR3, the DNA is TGCAGTGCTAGAGATTGGCTAGCGGGAGGAGACGAGCAGTACTTC.

The CDR3: CASRGQQQETQYF. The CDR3 region has the DNA TGTGCCAGCAGGGGACAGCAACAAGAGACCCAGTACTTC. The rearrangement links TRBV12-3 or TRBV12-4 to TRBJ2-5; 7 positions agree with TRBD1. The CDR3 runs to 13 residues. The V gene end was trimmed by 6 bases and the J gene end by 2 bases; junction bases not matched to a gene: 3.

The chain is built from TRBV18 and TRBJ1-3; D call uncertain. V shed 3 bases and J shed 1 base, with 7 bases lying between them. Germline CDR1 reads KGHSH; CDR2 reads LQKENI. The CDR3 covers 14 residues. The CDR3 region has the DNA TGTGCCAGCTCACCTGAATGGTCTGGAAACACCATATATTTT. This encodes CASSPEWSGNTIYF.

The rearrangement joins TRBV14 to TRBJ1-1; D remains unclear. The CDR3 length is 14 residues. Germline CDR1 and CDR2: SGHDN and FVKESK. V lost 5 bases and J 0 bases, leaving 10 bases between the germline ends. For the CDR3, the DNA is TGTGCCAGCAGCAGGCATGGTATGAACACTGAAGCTTTCTTT. The encoded protein is CASSRHGMNTEAFF. Supplemented by reference TRBV14 and TRBJ1-1, the full variable domain reads EAGVTQFPSHSVIEKGQTVTLRCDPISGHDNLYWYRRVMGKEIKFLLHFVKESKQDESGMPNNRFLAERTGGTYSTLKVQPAELEDSGVYFCASSRHGMNTEAFFGQGTRLTVV.

V is TRBV15 and J is TRBJ2-1; a possible D gene is TRBD2 (6 bases). Per the germline V gene, CDR1 is LNHNV and CDR2 is YYDKDF (reference sequence). The CDR3 covers 14 residues. V gave up 5 bases and J gave up 7 bases, with 15 bases separating them. Here the CDR3 reads CATSPTRLGNEQFF. The DNA of the CDR3 is TGTGCCACCAGCCCCACTAGACTAGGAAATGAGCAGTTCTTC.